This T cell receptor beta chain was sequenced in a study of identical twins. Template switching supplied a universal primer site; unique molecular identifiers were carried on the cDNA. TCRdb passed the 5' RACE reads through MiXCR, listing each CDR3 protein once. The top ten hold approximately 0.25% of the sample, which has roughly 1,500,000 distinct CDR3 sequences, more than 30% seen once. Overall study results and limits: The models systematically underestimated how much out-of-frame TCR alpha was shared in monozygotic twins. The same donors were not followed; conclusions instead depended on cross-sectional statistical analysis.

V shed 1 base and J shed 7 bases, with 14 bases lying between them. Germline loops: CDR1 LGHNA, CDR2 YNFKEQ. The CDR3 is made up of 14 amino acids. About this clonotype itself: Its antigen is currently unknown.

Sequenced: cord blood. The source is a newborn girl in good health. This chain joins TRBV4-2 and TRBJ2-7, with D possibly being TRBD2 (6 bases). DNA of the CDR3: TGTGCCAGCAGCCAAGTCCCAACGGGGGTTGAGCAGTACTTC. Amino acid sequence: CASSQVPTGVEQYF.